This T cell receptor beta chain was obtained from a study of OX40 agonist ivuxolimab in advanced cancers. Study context: The eligibility criteria allowed prior anti-PD-1, anti-PD-L1 or anti-CTLA-4 therapy, and approximately 42% had some. Overall study results and limits: The mean number of expanded clones was higher in CD8+ T cells than in CD4+.

The repertoire was sequenced with immunoSEQ multiplex PCR; TCRdb's copy has only in-frame clones and lacks some. The sample contains approximately 84,000 clones, approximately 94% of which appear only once. V trimming: 4 bases; J trimming: 5 bases; junction bases outside the gene matches: 10. The CDR3 sequence is 15 residues long. CDR1 SNHLY and CDR2 FYNNEI come from the germline V gene. Note on this clone: Its antigen is undetermined.

The V gene is TRBV2, the J gene TRBJ2-7; 8 nucleotides match TRBD1. This TCR came from an adult with an advanced solid tumor such as melanoma, head and neck, liver or kidney cancer. The sample consisted of CD4+ or CD8+ T cells sorted from blood, taken in a trial of the OX40 agonist ivuxolimab. The CDR3 loop is CASSGAGTGPHEQYF. CDR3 nucleotide sequence: TGTGCCAGCAGTGGTGCCGGGACAGGCCCCCACGAGCAGTACTTC.